Detailed here is one T cell receptor (beta chain). Repertoires were generated with immunoSEQ multiplex PCR, while TCRdb's copy carries only in-frame clones and drops some. The sample holds millions of clones, around 96% seen once. This CDR3 has 15 amino acids. Trimming cost V 4 bases and J 0 bases; bases outside gene matches: 6. Germline-derived CDR1 and CDR2 are SGHNT and YYREEE (reference sequence). The data originate from a study of shared clonotypes between healthy human individuals. Positively selected for CCR7, the CD45RO-negative cells used as naive CD8 cells excluded terminally differentiated effector memory CD45RA+ cells.

The sequencing input was naive CD8+ T cells sorted from blood. The receptor was isolated from a man between 18 and 35 years old in good health. V usage is TRBV5-4 and J usage is TRBJ1-2; 7 bases agree with TRBD1. The CDR3 spells CASSPGTDSNYGYTF. In nucleotides, the CDR3 is TGTGCCAGCAGCCCCGGGACAGATTCTAACTATGGCTACACCTTC.